Presented here are 10 T cell receptor beta chains from one specimen sequenced in a study of shared clonotypes between healthy human individuals. Generated by immunoSEQ multiplex PCR, the TCRdb table keeps only in-frame clones and is missing some. Of around 620,000 clones detected, about 95% appear once; the ten largest clones hold about 0.11%. Naive CD8 isolation took CD45RO-negative cells positively selected for CCR7 and excluded terminally differentiated effector memory CD45RA+ cells. Sequenced: naive CD8+ T cells sorted from blood. These receptors all come from a woman aged 25 to 39 in good health.

The chain combines TRBV28 with TRBJ1-2; 9 bases are a match to TRBD1. The ends lost 5 bases at V and 0 bases at J; junction bases unmatched: 16. Germline-derived CDR1 and CDR2 are MDHEN and SYDVKM. The CDR3 runs 19 residues. CDR3 amino acids: CASSRPTGGGFGANYGYTF. The CDR3 region has the DNA TGTGCCAGCAGTCGACCCACAGGGGGCGGATTCGGGGCTAACTATGGCTACACCTTC.

This sequence joins TRBV19 and TRBJ2-7, with 11 bases identical to TRBD2. CDR1 LNHDA and CDR2 SQIVND come from the germline V gene (reference sequence). The CDR3 consists of 16 residues. Trimming removed 0 bases from V and 4 bases from J; junction bases left unmatched: 5. The CDR3: CASSIDLAGGAYEQYF. Written as DNA, the CDR3 is TGTGCCAGTAGTATAGACCTAGCGGGAGGCGCATACGAGCAGTACTTC. The full variable domain, with the rest looked up from reference TRBV19 and TRBJ2-7, is DGGITQSPKYLFRKEGQNVTLSCEQNLNHDAMYWYRQDPGQGLRLIYYSQIVNDFQKGDIAEGYSVSREKKESFPLTVTSAQKNPTAFYLCASSIDLAGGAYEQYFGPGTRLTVT.

This clone was counted a single time. The V gene is TRBV7-9, the J gene TRBJ1-1, with D possibly matching TRBD1 (6 bases). The CDR3 has 13 amino acids. The germline gives CDR1 SEHNR, CDR2 FQNEAQ (reference sequence). The V end lost 5 bases, the J end lost 11 bases, and 18 bases lay between the germline ends. The CDR3 DNA reads as TGTGCCAGCAGCCCAGGGGCCCCGTGGCGGGCTTTCTTT. As protein: CASSPGAPWRAFF.

To note about this clone: The same CDR3 also results from other DNA sequences found in this sample. V is TRBV29-1 and J is TRBJ2-7; 8 bases are a match to TRBD2. The V and J ends lost 5 bases and 4 bases, in that order; junction bases with no gene match: 13. The CDR3 has 15 residues. CDR1 and CDR2 from the germline V gene are SQVTM and ANQGSEA. CDR3 loop: CSVSGGAVPSYEQYF. For the CDR3, the DNA is TGCAGCGTTTCGGGGGGGGCGGTCCCATCGTACGAGCAGTACTTC.

The chain recombines TRBV7-3 with TRBJ2-3, with 7 bases fitting TRBD2. Germline assignment: CDR1 SGHTA and CDR2 FQGTGA. The CDR3 extends over 15 amino acids. The V gene end was trimmed by 2 bases and the J gene end by 1 base; junction bases not matched to a gene: 3. CDR3 nucleotides: TGTGCCAGCAGCTTAGGAACTAGCGGCACAGATACGCAGTATTTT. Encoded protein: CASSLGTSGTDTQYF.

The V gene is TRBV28, the J gene TRBJ2-7, with no clear D. Germline-derived CDR1 and CDR2 are MDHEN and SYDVKM. The CDR3 has 14 amino acids. Trimming pared 3 bases from V and 7 bases from J, leaving 16 bases between. The CDR3 sequence: CASSFWALDGEQYF. The CDR3, as DNA: TGTGCCAGCAGTTTCTGGGCCCTGGACGGGGAGCAGTACTTC.

The chain is built from TRBV19 and TRBJ2-7; the match to TRBD2 covers 8 bases. From germline, CDR1 is LNHDA and CDR2 SQIVND (reference sequence). V shed 11 bases and J 6 bases; nucleotides not matched to a gene: 15. The CDR3 is made up of 14 amino acids. CDR3 region: CASKTASGSSEQYF. The CDR3 region has the DNA TGTGCCTCTAAAACGGCGAGCGGGAGTAGCGAGCAGTACTTC.

This chain joins TRBV15 and TRBJ2-7; perhaps TRBD2 as D (6 bases). Looked up from germline, CDR1 is LNHNV and CDR2 is YYDKDF (reference sequence). Trimming cost V 8 bases and J 0 bases, with 11 bases left between them. This CDR3 is 13 amino acids long. CDR3: CATGRTISYEQYF. In DNA form, the CDR3 reads TGTGCCACCGGGAGGACGATCTCCTACGAGCAGTACTTC.

This sequence joins TRBV19 and TRBJ2-1; D is ambiguous. The CDR3 totals 11 residues. The ends were cut back, 4 bases at V and 7 bases at J, with 5 bases in the middle. The germline gives CDR1 LNHDA, CDR2 SQIVND (reference sequence). DNA for the CDR3: TGTGCCAGTAGTACCTTAAATGAGCAGTTCTTC. It yields the protein CASSTLNEQFF.

This chain uses TRBV30 with TRBJ1-5; the match to TRBD1 covers 7 bases. The V and J ends lost 6 bases and 6 bases, in that order; junction bases with no gene match: 8. Germline V CDR1 and CDR2: GTSNPN, SVGIG (reference sequence). The CDR3 has 13 residues. CDR3 DNA sequence: TGTGCCTGTGGGACAGACTGGGGTCAGCCCCAGCATTTT. Encoded protein: CACGTDWGQPQHF.